What follows are 10 T cell receptor beta chains derived from one specimen sequenced in a study of sequential checkpoint blockade in melanoma. Treatment of the sample: randomized to nivolumab then ipilimumab (arm A) or the reverse (arm B). Clones were sequenced by immunoSEQ multiplex PCR, and TCRdb holds only the in-frame ones, with some missing. This sample has about 40,000 clones, with 75% to 90% found just once. Sequencing used CD8+ T cells sorted from blood (inferred from file names), obtained from a patient given nivolumab and ipilimumab in sequence. These receptors were collected from a human donor with melanoma.

This chain joins TRBV9 and TRBJ1-1, with a possible D match to TRBD1 (5 bases). Trimming shortened V by 3 bases and J by 2 bases, and 14 bases separated the two germline ends. This CDR3 comprises 15 residues. In germline, CDR1 is SGDLS, CDR2 YYNGEE. CDR3 sequence (DNA): TGTGCCAGCAGCGATCGAAAAGGGGCCAACACTGAAGCTTTCTTT. Amino acid sequence: CASSDRKGANTEAFF.

The chain has TRBV6-5 and TRBJ2-2; the D gene is possibly TRBD2 (6 bases). V lost 2 bases to trimming and J lost 3 bases, with 7 bases between them. Per the germline V gene, CDR1 is MNHEY and CDR2 is SVGAGI. CDR3 length equals 14 residues. The CDR3: CASSYGGYTGELFF. The CDR3 DNA is TGTGCCAGCAGTTACGGGGGGTACACCGGGGAGCTGTTTTTT.

The rearrangement joins TRBV6-5 to TRBJ2-5; 10 bases line up with TRBD2. This CDR3 is 14 amino acids long. V gave up 4 bases and J gave up 5 bases; unmatched junction bases: 4. Germline CDR1 reads MNHEY; CDR2 reads SVGAGI. CDR3 region: CASSLGLAIETQYF. The CDR3 region has the DNA TGTGCCAGCAGTTTGGGACTAGCGATCGAGACCCAGTACTTC.

This clone was detected a few times. The V call is TRBV7-9, the J call TRBJ2-7; no reliable D call. The CDR3 sequence is 13 residues long. Germline loops: CDR1 SEHNR, CDR2 FQNEAQ (reference sequence). Trimming shortened V by 5 bases and J by 5 bases, and 13 bases separated the two germline ends. The CDR3 spells CASSQAPGNEQYF. The CDR3 region has the DNA TGTGCCAGCAGCCAGGCCCCTGGAAACGAGCAGTACTTC.

This chain connects TRBV7-9 to TRBJ2-7, with 7 bases identical to TRBD1. Losses at the gene ends were 5 bases for V and 0 bases for J; bases not matched to a gene: 4. The CDR3 has 14 residues. Germline V CDR1 and CDR2: SEHNR, FQNEAQ (reference sequence). CDR3 sequence: CASSLGQRSYEQYV. CDR3 coding DNA: TGTGCCAGCAGCCTGGGACAGCGCTCCTACGAGCAGTACGTC.

CDR3 residues: CSVEDRGYEQYF. The DNA for the CDR3 is TGCAGCGTTGAAGACAGGGGCTACGAGCAGTACTTC. This sequence joins TRBV29-1 and TRBJ2-7; D may be TRBD1 (6 bases). The V gene lost 0 bases and the J gene lost 3 bases, with 6 bases spanning the gap. Germline CDR1 and CDR2: SQVTM and ANQGSEA. This CDR3 contains 12 residues.

This clone was observed a single time. The chain has TRBV2 and TRBJ2-1, with TRBD2 matching over 10 bases. Trimming cost V 8 bases and J 4 bases; bases outside gene matches: 5. CDR3 length equals 14 residues. CDR1 is SNHLY, CDR2 FYNNEI, per germline. The CDR3 sequence: CASAGTSEYNEQFF. The CDR3 DNA sequence: TGTGCCAGCGCGGGGACTAGCGAATACAATGAGCAGTTCTTC.

The rearrangement joins TRBV9 to TRBJ2-1; 12 bases map to TRBD2. CDR1 and CDR2 (germline): SGDLS, YYNGEE. Trimming took 0 bases from V and 4 from J; bases not matched to a gene: 2. This CDR3 is built from 16 residues. The CDR3 sequence: CASSVAGTSGYNEQFF. The CDR3 DNA reads as TGTGCCAGCAGCGTAGCCGGGACTAGCGGGTACAATGAGCAGTTCTTC.

The chain is built from TRBV14 and TRBJ2-7; 11 bases line up with TRBD2. Germline V gene sequence: CDR1 SGHDN, CDR2 FVKESK. V was pared by 3 bases and J by 2 bases, with 6 bases of the junction left unmatched. The CDR3 length is 16 residues. The chain's CDR3 is CASSQVGLAATYEQYF. The CDR3, as DNA: TGTGCCAGCAGCCAGGTGGGACTAGCGGCGACCTACGAGCAGTACTTC.

The chain carries TRBV4-1 and TRBJ2-5, with 8 bases that match TRBD2. V was pared by 0 bases and J by 4 bases, with 7 bases of the junction left unmatched. CDR1 and CDR2 (germline): MGHRA, YSYEKL. The CDR3 contains 16 residues. CDR3 amino acids: CASSQEGGRLSETQYF. As DNA, the CDR3 is TGCGCCAGCAGCCAAGAGGGCGGGAGGCTGTCAGAGACCCAGTACTTC.